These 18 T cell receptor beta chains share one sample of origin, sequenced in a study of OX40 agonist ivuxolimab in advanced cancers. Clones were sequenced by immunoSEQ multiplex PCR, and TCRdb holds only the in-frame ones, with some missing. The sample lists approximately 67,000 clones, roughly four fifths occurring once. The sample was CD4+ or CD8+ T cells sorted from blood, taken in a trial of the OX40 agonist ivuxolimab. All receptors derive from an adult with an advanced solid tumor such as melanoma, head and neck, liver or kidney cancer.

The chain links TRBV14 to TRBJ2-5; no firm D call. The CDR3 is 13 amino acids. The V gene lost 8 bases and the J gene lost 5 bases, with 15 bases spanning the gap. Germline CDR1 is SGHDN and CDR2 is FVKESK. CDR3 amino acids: CASGPRVGETQYF. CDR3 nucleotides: TGTGCCAGCGGGCCCCGTGTTGGTGAGACCCAGTACTTC.

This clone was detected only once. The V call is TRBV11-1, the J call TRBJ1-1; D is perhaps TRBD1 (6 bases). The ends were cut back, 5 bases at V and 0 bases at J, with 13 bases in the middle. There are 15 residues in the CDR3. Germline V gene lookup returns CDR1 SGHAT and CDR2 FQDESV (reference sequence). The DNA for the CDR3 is TGTGCCAGCAGCAGGGAGGGGGGTTTGAACACTGAAGCTTTCTTT. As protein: CASSREGGLNTEAFF.

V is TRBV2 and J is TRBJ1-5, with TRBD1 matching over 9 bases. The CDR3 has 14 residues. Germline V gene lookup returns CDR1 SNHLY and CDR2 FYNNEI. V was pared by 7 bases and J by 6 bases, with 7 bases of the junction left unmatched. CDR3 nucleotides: TGTGCCAGCATGCGACAGGGGGGTGGTCAGCCCCAGCATTTT. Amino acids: CASMRQGGGQPQHF.

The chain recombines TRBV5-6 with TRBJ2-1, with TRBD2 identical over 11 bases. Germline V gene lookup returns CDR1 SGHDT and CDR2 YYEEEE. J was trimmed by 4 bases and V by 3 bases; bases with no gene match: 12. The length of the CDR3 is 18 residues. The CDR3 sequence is CASSWRGGLAGTYNEQFF. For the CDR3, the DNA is TGTGCCAGCAGCTGGAGAGGTGGACTAGCGGGTACGTACAATGAGCAGTTCTTC.

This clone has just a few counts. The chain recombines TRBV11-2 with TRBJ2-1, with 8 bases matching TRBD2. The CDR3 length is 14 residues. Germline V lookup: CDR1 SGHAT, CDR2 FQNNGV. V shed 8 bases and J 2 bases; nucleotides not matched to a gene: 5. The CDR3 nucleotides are TGTGCCAGCCGGCGGGAGGTCCCCTACAATGAGCAGTTCTTC. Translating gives CASRREVPYNEQFF.

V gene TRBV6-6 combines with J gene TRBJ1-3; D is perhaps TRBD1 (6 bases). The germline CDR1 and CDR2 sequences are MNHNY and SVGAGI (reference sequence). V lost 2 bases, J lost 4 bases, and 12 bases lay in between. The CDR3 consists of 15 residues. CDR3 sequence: CASSYPHRAGNTIYF. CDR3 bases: TGTGCCAGCAGTTACCCCCACAGGGCCGGAAACACCATATATTTT.

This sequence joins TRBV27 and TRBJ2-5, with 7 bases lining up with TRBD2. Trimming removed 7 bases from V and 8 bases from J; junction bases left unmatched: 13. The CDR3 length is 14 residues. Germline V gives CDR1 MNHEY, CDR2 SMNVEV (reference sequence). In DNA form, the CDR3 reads TGTGCCAGCACGGGGGGACCTCTCGGTGGTACCCAGTACTTC. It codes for CASTGGPLGGTQYF.

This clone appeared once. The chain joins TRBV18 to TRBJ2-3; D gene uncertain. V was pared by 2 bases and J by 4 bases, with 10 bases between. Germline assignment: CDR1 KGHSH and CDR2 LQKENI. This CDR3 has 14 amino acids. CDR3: CASSPVQRADTQYF. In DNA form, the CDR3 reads TGTGCCAGCTCACCAGTCCAGCGTGCAGATACGCAGTATTTT.

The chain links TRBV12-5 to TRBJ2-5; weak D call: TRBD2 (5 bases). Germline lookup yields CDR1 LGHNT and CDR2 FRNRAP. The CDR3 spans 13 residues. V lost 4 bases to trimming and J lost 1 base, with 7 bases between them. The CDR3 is CASGSGVQETQYF. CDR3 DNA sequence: TGTGCTAGTGGTTCCGGGGTCCAAGAGACCCAGTACTTC.

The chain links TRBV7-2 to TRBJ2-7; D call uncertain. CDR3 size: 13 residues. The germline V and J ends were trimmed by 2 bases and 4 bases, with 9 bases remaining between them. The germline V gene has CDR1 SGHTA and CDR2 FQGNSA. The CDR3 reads CASSLPSRYEQYF. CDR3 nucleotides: TGTGCCAGCAGCTTACCTAGTCGATACGAGCAGTACTTC.

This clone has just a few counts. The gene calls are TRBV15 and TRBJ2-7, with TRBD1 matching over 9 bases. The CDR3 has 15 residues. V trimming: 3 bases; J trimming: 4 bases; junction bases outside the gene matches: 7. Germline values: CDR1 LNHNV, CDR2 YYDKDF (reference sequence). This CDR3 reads CATSSSPGQGYEQYF. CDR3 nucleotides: TGTGCCACCAGCAGCTCACCGGGACAGGGTTACGAGCAGTACTTC.

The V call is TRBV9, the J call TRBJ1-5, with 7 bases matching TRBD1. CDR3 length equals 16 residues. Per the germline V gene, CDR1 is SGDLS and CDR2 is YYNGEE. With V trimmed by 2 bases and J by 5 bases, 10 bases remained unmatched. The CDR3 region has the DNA TGTGCCAGCAGCGTCCCCCCGACAGGGACGTATCAGCCCCAGCATTTT. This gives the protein CASSVPPTGTYQPQHF.

The CDR3 reads CASSPGPLREQFF. CDR3 sequence (DNA): TGTGCCAGCAGCCCCGGACCCCTCAGGGAGCAGTTCTTC. This chain uses TRBV5-8 with TRBJ2-1; D gene ambiguous. V was trimmed by 4 bases and J by 10 bases, leaving 15 bases between them. The CDR3 totals 13 residues. Germline assignment: CDR1 SGHTS and CDR2 YDEGEE.

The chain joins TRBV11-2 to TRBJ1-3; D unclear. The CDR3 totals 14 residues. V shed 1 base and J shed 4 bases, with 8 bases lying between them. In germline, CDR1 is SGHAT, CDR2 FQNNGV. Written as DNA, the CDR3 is TGTGCCAGCAGCTTAGGCAGGACCGGAAACACCATATATTTT. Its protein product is CASSLGRTGNTIYF.

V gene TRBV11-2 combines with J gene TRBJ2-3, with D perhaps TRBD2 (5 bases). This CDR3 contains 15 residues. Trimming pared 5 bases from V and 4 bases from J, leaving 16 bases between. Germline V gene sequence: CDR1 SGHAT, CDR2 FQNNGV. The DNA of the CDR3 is TGTGCCAGCAGCCCAGGACTCCCGGACGCAGATACGCAGTATTTT. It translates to CASSPGLPDADTQYF.

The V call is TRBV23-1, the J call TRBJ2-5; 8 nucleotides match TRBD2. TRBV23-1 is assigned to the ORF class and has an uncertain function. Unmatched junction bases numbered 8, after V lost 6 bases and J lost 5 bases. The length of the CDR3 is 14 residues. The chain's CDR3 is CASRGSGVGETQYF. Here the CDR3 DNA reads TGCGCCAGCAGGGGTAGCGGGGTCGGGGAGACCCAGTACTTC.

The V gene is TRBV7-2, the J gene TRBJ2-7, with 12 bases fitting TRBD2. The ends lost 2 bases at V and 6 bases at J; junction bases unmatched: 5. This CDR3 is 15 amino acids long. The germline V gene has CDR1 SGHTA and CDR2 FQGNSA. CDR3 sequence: CASSLRLAGEREQYF. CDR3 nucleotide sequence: TGTGCCAGCAGCTTACGACTAGCGGGAGAGCGCGAGCAGTACTTC.

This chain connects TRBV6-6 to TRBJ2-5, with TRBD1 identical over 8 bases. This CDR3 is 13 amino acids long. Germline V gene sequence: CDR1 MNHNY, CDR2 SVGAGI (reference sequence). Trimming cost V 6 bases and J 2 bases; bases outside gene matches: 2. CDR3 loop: CASRRQGQETQYF. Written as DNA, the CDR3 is TGTGCCAGCAGACGACAGGGGCAAGAGACCCAGTACTTC.